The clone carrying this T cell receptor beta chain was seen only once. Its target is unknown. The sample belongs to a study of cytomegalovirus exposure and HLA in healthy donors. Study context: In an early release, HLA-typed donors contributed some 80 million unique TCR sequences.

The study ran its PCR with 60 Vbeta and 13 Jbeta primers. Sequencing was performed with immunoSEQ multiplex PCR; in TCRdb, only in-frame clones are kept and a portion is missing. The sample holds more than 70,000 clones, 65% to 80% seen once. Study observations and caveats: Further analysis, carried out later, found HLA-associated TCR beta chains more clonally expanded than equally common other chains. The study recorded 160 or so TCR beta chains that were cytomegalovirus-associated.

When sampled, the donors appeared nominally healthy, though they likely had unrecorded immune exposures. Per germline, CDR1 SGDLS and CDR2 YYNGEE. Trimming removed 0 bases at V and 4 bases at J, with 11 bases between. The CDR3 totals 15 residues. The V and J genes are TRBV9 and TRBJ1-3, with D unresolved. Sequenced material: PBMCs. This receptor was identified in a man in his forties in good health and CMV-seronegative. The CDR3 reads CASSVGPEAGNTIYF. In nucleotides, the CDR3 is TGTGCCAGCAGCGTAGGACCCGAGGCGGGAAACACCATATATTTT.